This T cell receptor beta chain is drawn from a study of cytomegalovirus exposure and HLA in healthy donors. PCR employed 60 Vbeta and 13 Jbeta primers. The repertoire was sequenced with immunoSEQ multiplex PCR; TCRdb's copy has only in-frame clones and lacks some. The table records approximately 170,000 clones, 68% of them present only once. The CDR3 is 12 amino acids. CDR1 is MNHEY and CDR2 is SMNVEV in the germline V gene (reference sequence). V was shortened by 7 bases and J by 4 bases, with 7 bases between the two germline ends. Material for sequencing was PBMCs. This chain links TRBV27 with TRBJ2-2; D uncertain. The receptor's source is a woman aged 40 to 55 in good health and CMV-seropositive. CDR3 sequence (DNA): TGTGCCAGCACCTCCCTCACCGGGGAGCTGTTTTTT. It is translated as CASTSLTGELFF.